The source of this T cell receptor (beta chain) is a study of T cell clonality in common variable immunodeficiency. Study-level points and caveats: In common variable immunodeficiency, TCR beta chains reportedly carried fewer deletions and N-nucleotide insertions.

Here immunoSEQ multiplex PCR was the method, and the copy in TCRdb shows in-frame clones only, minus some. The sample has some 14,000 clones, none seen only once. In this sample, this clone turned up many times. What it binds is unknown. The sequenced fragment ends 3 residues before the CDR3 boundary, so the rest is inferred from the germline J gene. Germline V gives CDR1 SNHLY, CDR2 FYNNEI. V dropped 7 bases and J dropped 0 bases, with 9 bases sitting between them. This CDR3 is 13 amino acids long. The V gene is TRBV2, the J gene TRBJ1-1; D gene uncertain. The sample consisted of peripheral blood mononuclear cells. This clonotype was obtained from a human donor with common variable immunodeficiency. The chain's CDR3 is CASIVELNTEAFF. The sequenced part of the CDR3 DNA is TGTGCCAGCATCGTCGAGCTGAACACTGAA.